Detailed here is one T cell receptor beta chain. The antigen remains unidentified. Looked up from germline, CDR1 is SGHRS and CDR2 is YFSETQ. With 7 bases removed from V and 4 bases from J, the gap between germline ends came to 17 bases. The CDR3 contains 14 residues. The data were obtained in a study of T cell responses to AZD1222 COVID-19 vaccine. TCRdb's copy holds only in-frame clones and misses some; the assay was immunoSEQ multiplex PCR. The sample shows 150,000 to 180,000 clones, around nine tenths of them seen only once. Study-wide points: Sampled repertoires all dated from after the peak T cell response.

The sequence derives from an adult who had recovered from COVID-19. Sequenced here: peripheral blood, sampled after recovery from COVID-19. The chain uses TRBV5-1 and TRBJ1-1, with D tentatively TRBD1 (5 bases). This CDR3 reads CASSSGGGITEAFF. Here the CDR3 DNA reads TGCGCCAGCTCCTCTGGGGGGGGAATCACTGAAGCTTTCTTT.